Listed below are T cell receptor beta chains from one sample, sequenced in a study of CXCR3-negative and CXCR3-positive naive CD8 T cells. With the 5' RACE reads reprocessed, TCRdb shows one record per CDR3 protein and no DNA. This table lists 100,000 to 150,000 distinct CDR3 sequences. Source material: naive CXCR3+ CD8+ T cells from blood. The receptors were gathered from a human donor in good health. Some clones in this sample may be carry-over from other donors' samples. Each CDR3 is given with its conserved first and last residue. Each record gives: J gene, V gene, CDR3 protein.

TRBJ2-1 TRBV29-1 CSVAGIAGVNEQFF
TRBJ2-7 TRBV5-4 CASSSGGLSYEQYF
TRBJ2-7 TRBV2 CASTTSPPYEQYF
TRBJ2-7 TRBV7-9 CASSPNQGEYEQYF
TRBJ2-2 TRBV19 CASSPDTTGELFF
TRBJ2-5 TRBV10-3 CAISSGTQYQETQYF
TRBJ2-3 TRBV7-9 CASRDTSGPTDTQYF
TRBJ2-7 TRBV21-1 CASSNVGGGYEQYF
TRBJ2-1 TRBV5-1 CASSTKPGLAGGPSHNEQFF
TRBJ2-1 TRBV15 CATSREDGPSYNEQFF
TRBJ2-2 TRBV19 CASSWALVHTGELFF
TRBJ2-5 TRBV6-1 CASSLEGWVPGETQYF
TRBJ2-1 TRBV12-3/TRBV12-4 CASSLSGAPYNEQFF
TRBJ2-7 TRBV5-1 CASSLVGSTYEQYF
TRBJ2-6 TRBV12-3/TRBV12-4 CASSQYRTGANVLTF
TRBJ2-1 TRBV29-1 CSVVLSGTYNEQFF
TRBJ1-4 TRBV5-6 CASNPGDRVEEKLFF
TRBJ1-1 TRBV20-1 CSARETGGDGNTEAFF
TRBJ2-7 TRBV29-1 CSVHLLAGGYEQYF
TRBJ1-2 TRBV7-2 CASSSPGQKFYGYTF
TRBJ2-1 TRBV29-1 CSVEDRGPLNEQFF
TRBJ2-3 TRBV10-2 CASSGISEDTQYF
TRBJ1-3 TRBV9 CASSPGQLSGNTIYF
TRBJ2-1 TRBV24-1 CATRGRGLADDEQFF
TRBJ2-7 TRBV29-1 CSVDQWGEQYF
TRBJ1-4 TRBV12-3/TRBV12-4 CASSPPPGRREKLFF
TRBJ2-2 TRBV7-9 CASSAPDRATGELFF
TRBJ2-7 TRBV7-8 CASSVQYEQYF
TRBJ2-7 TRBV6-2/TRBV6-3 CASSPGDHEQYF
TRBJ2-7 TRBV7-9 CATLESGLSYEQYF